Shown below are 28 T cell receptor beta chains from a single sample sequenced in a study of T cell responses to AZD1222 COVID-19 vaccine. Sequencing used immunoSEQ multiplex PCR; TCRdb keeps in-frame clones, though not all of them. The sample carries approximately 140,000 clones, around 90% recorded once. The sequencing used peripheral blood, collected on day 0 of AZD1222 vaccination. The receptor set was obtained from an adult in good health.

The table lists this clone with a count of one. The chain combines TRBV18 with TRBJ2-1, with 10 nucleotides matching TRBD1. This CDR3 contains 15 residues. J was trimmed by 7 bases and V by 1 base; bases with no gene match: 4. Germline V CDR1 and CDR2: KGHSH, LQKENI. The CDR3 region is CASSPRDRGWNEQFF. CDR3 nucleotides: TGTGCCAGCTCACCACGGGACAGGGGATGGAATGAGCAGTTCTTC.

The V and J genes are TRBV6-5 and TRBJ1-4; D possibly corresponds to TRBD1 (5 bases). CDR1 and CDR2 (germline): MNHEY, SVGAGI. V was trimmed by 11 bases and J by 6 bases, leaving 22 bases between them. CDR3 length: 15 residues. The CDR3, as DNA: TGTGCCGCATCTGGGGCGGGGAGAGGTGATGAAAAACTGTTTTTT. Protein product: CAASGAGRGDEKLFF.

This clone was seen just once. The chain employs TRBV18 and TRBJ2-3; TRBD2 matches 10 bases. V trimming: 1 base; J trimming: 4 bases; junction bases outside the gene matches: 8. CDR1 is KGHSH, CDR2 LQKENI, per germline. This CDR3 has 17 amino acids. In DNA, the CDR3 is TGTGCCAGCTCACCACGCATCAGCGGGAGGGCTGCAGATACGCAGTATTTT. It codes for CASSPRISGRAADTQYF.

CDR3 sequence (DNA): TGTGCCAGTAGTTCCCTTGGAGCGGGAGGAATTGGAGGTGGGCAGTTCTTC. Translated, it gives CASSSLGAGGIGGGQFF. The V and J genes are TRBV19 and TRBJ2-1; the match to TRBD2 covers 9 bases. Germline values: CDR1 LNHDA, CDR2 SQIVND (reference sequence). The CDR3 has 17 residues. V lost 5 bases and J lost 12; bases outside the gene matches: 20.

The chain has TRBV30 and TRBJ2-1, with 8 bases identical to TRBD1. Germline CDR1 reads GTSNPN; CDR2 reads SVGIG (reference sequence). The CDR3 sequence is 13 residues long. V shed 7 bases, J shed 4 bases, and the junction held 6 bases outside the gene matches. CDR3 amino acids: CASQGALYNEQFF. The CDR3 coding sequence is TGTGCCTCCCAGGGGGCTCTATACAATGAGCAGTTCTTC.

This clone was found once. The J gene is TRBJ2-5, the V gene TRBV15, with 11 bases aligning to TRBD1. Germline-derived CDR1 and CDR2 are LNHNV and YYDKDF (reference sequence). The CDR3 is 14 amino acids. V shed 7 bases and J 5 bases; nucleotides not matched to a gene: 6. The CDR3 is CATTLDRGRETQYF. CDR3 nucleotides: TGTGCCACCACCCTGGACAGGGGGCGGGAGACCCAGTACTTC.

V gene TRBV6-2 or TRBV6-3 combines with J gene TRBJ1-2; no firm D call. V gave up 2 bases and J gave up 3 bases, with 4 bases separating them. The CDR3 spans 12 residues. Germline CDR1 MNHEY, CDR2 SVGEGT. CDR3 bases: TGTGCCAGCAGTTACAGGGACTATGGCTACACCTTC. This codes for CASSYRDYGYTF.

This clone was counted a single time. The genes are TRBV6-2 or TRBV6-3 and TRBJ2-6; D call uncertain. Between the trimmed V and J ends, which lost 2 bases and 2 bases, there was a span of 7 bases. The CDR3 runs to 15 residues. Looked up from germline, CDR1 is MNHEY and CDR2 is SVGEGT. The CDR3 region is CASSYESTGANVLTF. CDR3 nucleotide sequence: TGTGCCAGCAGTTACGAGTCTACTGGGGCCAACGTCCTGACTTTC.

V is TRBV12-3 or TRBV12-4 and J is TRBJ1-6; D is undetermined. Trimming shortened V by 0 bases and J by 10 bases, and 7 bases separated the two germline ends. The CDR3 has 13 amino acids. CDR3: CASSLAVRSPLHF. The DNA for the CDR3 is TGTGCCAGCAGTTTAGCAGTTAGATCACCCCTCCACTTT.

The rearrangement joins TRBV5-1 to TRBJ2-3, with 7 bases aligning to TRBD1. The CDR3 covers 15 residues. The germline gives CDR1 SGHRS, CDR2 YFSETQ. The ends lost 2 bases at V and 1 base at J; junction bases unmatched: 4. CDR3 in DNA: TGCGCCAGCAGCTTTCAAACAGGGGGCACAGATACGCAGTATTTT. Translated: CASSFQTGGTDTQYF.

A remark on this clone: The junction does not match germline at one end; this may be a read error. The V call is TRBV5-1, the J call TRBJ1-2; 11 bases are a match to TRBD1. Per germline, CDR1 SGHRS and CDR2 YFSETQ. This CDR3 contains 14 residues. In DNA form, the CDR3 reads TGCGCCAGCAGCGGCGCTGGACAGGGGGCGCGCGGCATATTC. Amino acid sequence: CASSGAGQGARGIF.

V usage is TRBV30 and J usage is TRBJ1-4, with D hard to call. Germline-derived CDR1 and CDR2 are GTSNPN and SVGIG (reference sequence). V was shortened by 0 bases and J by 0 bases, with 14 bases between the two germline ends. The CDR3 spans 17 residues. CDR3 coding DNA: TGTGCCTGGAGTGTCCCTCACTCCCCTACAACTAATGAAAAACTGTTTTTT. This encodes CAWSVPHSPTTNEKLFF.

The chain uses TRBV10-3 and TRBJ2-7, with D possibly being TRBD1 (5 bases). Germline values: CDR1 ENHRY, CDR2 SYGVKD. This CDR3 has 14 residues. V lost 5 bases and J 3 bases, leaving 14 bases between the germline ends. In nucleotides, the CDR3 is TGTGCCATCAGTATGACAGCCTGGGGCTACGAGCAGTACTTC. Protein product: CAISMTAWGYEQYF.

The chain joins TRBV19 to TRBJ1-2, with TRBD1 matching 9 bases. This CDR3 comprises 13 residues. Germline V gene lookup returns CDR1 LNHDA and CDR2 SQIVND (reference sequence). V gave up 3 bases and J gave up 8 bases; unmatched junction bases: 4. In nucleotides, the CDR3 is TGTGCCAGTAGTATTGGGACAGGGCCCGGCTACACCTTC. Translating it yields CASSIGTGPGYTF.

The chain has TRBV28 and TRBJ2-2; 7 bases are shared with TRBD1. This CDR3 contains 15 residues. V gave up 3 bases and J gave up 6 bases; unmatched junction bases: 7. Germline V gives CDR1 MDHEN, CDR2 SYDVKM. The CDR3 nucleotides are TGTGCCAGCAGTTTGACAGGGTGGGCTTCCGGGGAGCTGTTTTTT. Translated, it gives CASSLTGWASGELFF.

The chain employs TRBV12-5 and TRBJ2-6; the D is unclear. The germline V and J ends were trimmed by 1 base and 0 bases, with 7 bases remaining between them. The germline gives CDR1 LGHNT, CDR2 FRNRAP. The length of the CDR3 is 16 residues. The DNA for the CDR3 is TGTGCTAGTGGTTTGGGCCTGAACTCTGGGGCCAACGTCCTGACTTTC. Amino acid sequence: CASGLGLNSGANVLTF.

The chain is built from TRBV7-2 and TRBJ1-1, with 9 nucleotides matching TRBD1. Germline CDR1 and CDR2: SGHTA and FQGNSA. J lost 5 bases, V lost 1 base, and 11 bases had no gene match. The CDR3 is 17 residues long. CDR3 region: CASSLVGTGRADTEAFF. CDR3 in DNA: TGTGCCAGCAGCTTAGTTGGGACAGGGAGAGCGGATACTGAAGCTTTCTTT.

The chain recombines TRBV14 with TRBJ2-7; D might be TRBD2 (7 bases). The germline CDR1 and CDR2 sequences are SGHDN and FVKESK. V was clipped by 5 bases and J by 2 bases, with 13 bases between them. The CDR3 covers 14 residues. In DNA, the CDR3 is TGTGCCAGCAGCTCCCGGGGGGCCCCCTACGAGCAGTACTTC. It specifies CASSSRGAPYEQYF.

The rearrangement uses TRBV7-9 and TRBJ2-1; no reliable D call. The V gene lost 1 base and the J gene lost 5 bases, with 6 bases spanning the gap. Looked up from germline, CDR1 is SEHNR and CDR2 is FQNEAQ (reference sequence). The CDR3 loop spans 13 amino acids. CDR3 nucleotide sequence: TGTGCCAGCAGCTTAGACAGAAACAATGAGCAGTTCTTC. It translates to CASSLDRNNEQFF.

A note on this clone: One junction end disagrees with the germline gene, perhaps due to a read error. This chain joins TRBV3-1 (or the pseudogene TRBV3-2) and TRBJ1-1; D remains ambiguous. Germline V CDR1 and CDR2: LGHDT, YNNKEL (reference sequence). The CDR3 extends over 13 amino acids. The CDR3 reads CASRQVWTTEAFF. The CDR3 DNA sequence: TGTGCCAGCAGGCAAGTCTGGACCACTGAAGCTTTCTTT.

The chain uses TRBV7-3 and TRBJ2-5; 7 nucleotides line up with TRBD2. Germline assignment: CDR1 SGHTA and CDR2 FQGTGA. The CDR3 extends over 14 amino acids. V trimming: 5 bases; J trimming: 5 bases; junction bases outside the gene matches: 8. DNA for the CDR3: TGTGCCAGCAGCCCTAGCGGAGTGGGGGAGACCCAGTACTTC. This gives the protein CASSPSGVGETQYF.

The rearrangement uses TRBV6-4 and TRBJ1-2; TRBD1 matches 9 bases. J lost 2 bases, V lost 2 bases, and 3 bases had no gene match. The CDR3 sequence is 15 residues long. Germline V gene lookup returns CDR1 MRHNA and CDR2 SNTAGT. In nucleotides, the CDR3 is TGTGCCAGCAGTGACGGAACAGGGGGCAACTATGGCTACACCTTC. It specifies CASSDGTGGNYGYTF.

The rearrangement links TRBV5-6 to TRBJ2-5; 12 nucleotides match TRBD1. This CDR3 has 16 residues. Germline V gives CDR1 SGHDT, CDR2 YYEEEE. Germline trimming cut 6 bases from V and 4 bases from J; bases unmatched to any gene: 10. The CDR3 nucleotides are TGTGCCAGCACCCTTTCAGGGACAGGGGGCAGAGAGACCCAGTACTTC. It is translated as CASTLSGTGGRETQYF. The full variable domain, with the rest looked up from reference TRBV5-6 and TRBJ2-5, is DAGVTQSPTHLIKTRGQQVTLRCSPKSGHDTVSWYQQALGQGPQFIFQYYEEEERQRGNFPDRFSGHQFPNYSSELNVNALLLGDSALYLCASTLSGTGGRETQYFGPGTRLLVL.

This chain joins TRBV7-2 and TRBJ2-2; D not certain. Germline V gives CDR1 SGHTA, CDR2 FQGNSA. Trimming cost V 4 bases and J 6 bases, with 9 bases left between them. The CDR3 contains 13 residues. The CDR3 is CASSSLPAGELFF. The CDR3 coding sequence is TGTGCCAGCAGCTCCCTACCAGCCGGGGAGCTGTTTTTT.

This clone was picked up a small number of times. The V gene is TRBV21-1, the J gene TRBJ1-2; the table's D call, TRBD1, was not checked against the DNA. TRBV21-1 is annotated as a pseudogene. This CDR3 has 13 amino acids. The DNA of the CDR3 is TGTGCCAGCAGCAAAAGGACACCCTATGGCTACACCTTC. Translating gives CASSKRTPYGYTF.

As concerns this clone: An end of the junction differs from the germline gene, which may be a read error. J is TRBJ1-5 and V is TRBV28; 7 bases match TRBD1. The length of the CDR3 is 15 residues. In germline, CDR1 is MDHEN, CDR2 SYDVKM. The CDR3 DNA sequence: TGTGCCAGCAAAACGGGACAGATTCCGAATCAGTCCCAGCATTTT. Translation: CASKTGQIPNQSQHF.

This chain uses TRBV6-5 with TRBJ1-2; TRBD1 matches 7 bases. This CDR3 has 14 residues. CDR1 and CDR2 (germline): MNHEY, SVGAGI. V trimming: 7 bases; J trimming: 3 bases; junction bases outside the gene matches: 8. CDR3 region: CASNPTGSDYGYTF. The CDR3 region has the DNA TGTGCCAGCAATCCGACAGGGAGCGACTATGGCTACACCTTC.

The rearrangement joins TRBV23-1 to TRBJ2-5; TRBD2 agrees at 8 bases. TRBV23-1 has ORF status, its function being uncertain. The V segment lost 5 bases and the J segment 4 bases; nucleotides outside the gene matches: 9. CDR3 size: 15 residues. The CDR3 bases are TGCGCCAGCAGTATCAATAGCGGGAATCGAGAGACCCAGTACTTC. It specifies CASSINSGNRETQYF.